This TCR beta chain is from a study of OX40 agonist ivuxolimab in advanced cancers. Study observations and caveats: Among T cells, CD8+ cells averaged more expanded clones than CD4+ cells.

This CDR3 is 14 amino acids long. The V end lost 3 bases, the J end lost 0 bases, and 7 bases lay between the germline ends. Germline CDR1 reads SGHAT; CDR2 reads FQNNGV. The data were produced by immunoSEQ multiplex PCR, yet TCRdb's version contains in-frame clones alone and is incomplete. Here the sample spans over 80,000 clones, just over 90% being singletons. Points on this clone: The antigen is not known.

The specimen comprised CD4+ or CD8+ T cells sorted from blood, sampled in a trial of the OX40 agonist ivuxolimab. The clonotype comes from an adult with an advanced solid tumor such as melanoma, head and neck, liver or kidney cancer. The chain employs TRBV11-2 and TRBJ2-3; maybe TRBD2 (5 bases). CDR3 sequence reads: CASSFGLSTDTQYF. For the CDR3, the DNA is TGTGCCAGCAGCTTTGGACTGAGCACAGATACGCAGTATTTT.